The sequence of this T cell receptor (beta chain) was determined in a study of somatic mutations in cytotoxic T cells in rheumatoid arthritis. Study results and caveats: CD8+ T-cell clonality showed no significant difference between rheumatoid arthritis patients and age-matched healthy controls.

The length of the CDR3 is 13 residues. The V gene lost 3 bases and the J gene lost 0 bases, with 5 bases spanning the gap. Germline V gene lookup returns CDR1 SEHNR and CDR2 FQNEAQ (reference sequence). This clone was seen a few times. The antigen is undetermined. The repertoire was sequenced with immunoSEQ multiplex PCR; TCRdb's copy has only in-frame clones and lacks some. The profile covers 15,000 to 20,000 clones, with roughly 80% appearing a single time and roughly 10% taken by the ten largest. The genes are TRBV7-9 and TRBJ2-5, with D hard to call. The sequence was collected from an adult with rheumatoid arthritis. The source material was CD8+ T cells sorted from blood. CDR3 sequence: CASSFNNQETQYF. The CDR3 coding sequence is TGTGCCAGCAGCTTCAACAACCAAGAGACCCAGTACTTC.